These T cell receptor beta chains were read from a single sample in a study of blood T cell repertoires in COVID-19. Using immunoSEQ multiplex PCR, the repertoire was profiled, and TCRdb retains in-frame clones only, with some absent. The data hold a few hundred thousand clones, with roughly 80% observed a single time. Sequenced material: peripheral blood. These receptors all stem from a man aged 60 to 75 who had recovered from COVID-19. CDR3s include the opening cysteine and the closing phenylalanine or tryptophan. The order of the fields is J gene, D gene, V gene, clone size, CDR3 DNA, CDR3 protein. D genes are given only for firm matches. Some rows have no size entry. The others give once, few or many, or a class for an expanded clone.

TRBJ1-2,TRBD1,TRBV19,-,TGTGCCAGTAGTACTGGGACAGGGAACTATGGCTACACCTTC,CASSTGTGNYGYTF
TRBJ2-2,TRBD2,TRBV5-1,-,TGCGCCAGCAGCATGGGACTAGCGGGAGGGCCTAGGGAGCTGTTTTTT,CASSMGLAGGPRELFF
TRBJ1-2,TRBD1,TRBV2,-,TGTGCCAGACCGGGGCAGGGGGCCGGTTCCTATGGCTACACCTTC,CARPGQGAGSYGYTF
TRBJ2-2,-,TRBV18,few,TGTGCCAGCTCACCGGACAGAAAGAACACCGGGGAGCTGTTTTTT,CASSPDRKNTGELFF
TRBJ1-1,-,TRBV19,-,TGTGCCAGTAGTATCGCCCACACCGCGAACACTGAAGCTTTCTTT,CASSIAHTANTEAFF
TRBJ2-1,-,TRBV6-5,-,TGTGCCAGCAGACGACAGCTGGGATCCTCGAATGAGCAGTTCTTC,CASRRQLGSSNEQFF
TRBJ2-3,TRBD1,TRBV24-1,-,TGTGCCACCAGTGACCGGAGACAGGGGGGAGATACGCAGTATTTT,CATSDRRQGGDTQYF
TRBJ2-7,TRBD2,TRBV3-1/TRBV3-2,-,TGTGCCAGCAGCCAAGTCCCGGGACTAGCGGGCGTATCCTACGAGCAGTACTTC,CASSQVPGLAGVSYEQYF
TRBJ1-1,-,TRBV7-3,-,TGTGCCAGCCGTGGGGGCCCGAACACTGAAGCTTTCTTT,CASRGGPNTEAFF
TRBJ2-2,-,TRBV19,few,TGTGCCAGTAGTACCCCCGGGGAACCGAACACCGGGGAGCTGTTTTTT,CASSTPGEPNTGELFF
TRBJ1-6,-,TRBV19,-,TGTGCCAGTAGTATTCGTGTCAATTCACCCCTCCACTTT,CASSIRVNSPLHF
TRBJ2-7,TRBD1,TRBV9,-,TGTGCCAGCAGCGTGGCCGGGACAGGGATCCACGAGCAGTACTTC,CASSVAGTGIHEQYF
TRBJ1-1,-,TRBV5-4,-,TGTGCCAGCAGACGGGACAATTTAAACACTGAAGCTTTCTTT,CASRRDNLNTEAFF
TRBJ1-4,-,TRBV7-2,-,TGTGCCAGCACCTGGGGGGGTGGAACTAATGAAAAACTGTTTTTT,CASTWGGGTNEKLFF
TRBJ2-7,TRBD2,TRBV20-1,-,TGCAGTGCTGGGGGGGGGTACGAGCAGTACTTC,CSAGGGYEQYF
TRBJ2-3,TRBD1,TRBV5-1,-,TGCGCCAGCAGCAAGGGACAGATAAGCACAGATACGCAGTATTTT,CASSKGQISTDTQYF
TRBJ2-7,TRBD1,TRBV11-2,few,TGTGCCAGCAGTCATACACAGGGGCCTTACGAGCAGTACTTC,CASSHTQGPYEQYF
TRBJ2-5,-,TRBV7-7,-,TGTGCCAGCAGCTTCTCCGGGACACCTCAAGAGACCCAGTACTTC,CASSFSGTPQETQYF
TRBJ2-5,-,TRBV4-1,once,TGCGCCAGCAGCCAACCACGGGCGACTAAAGAGACCCAGTACTTC,CASSQPRATKETQYF
TRBJ1-2,TRBD1,TRBV6-5,-,TGTGCCAGCAGGCAACCGGGACAGGGGGCCTATGGCTACACCTTC,CASRQPGQGAYGYTF
TRBJ2-7,TRBD2,TRBV20-1,-,TGCAGTGCCCAGCGGGAGAGAGAGCAGTACTTC,CSAQREREQYF
TRBJ1-2,-,TRBV5-4,-,TGTGCCAGCAGCTCAGGCAGAAACTATGGCTACACCTTC,CASSSGRNYGYTF
TRBJ2-4,-,TRBV3-1/TRBV3-2,-,TGTGCCAGCAGCCAATTTGGGGGCCCTAAAAACATTCAGTACTTC,CASSQFGGPKNIQYF
TRBJ2-1,TRBD1,TRBV9,-,TGTGCCAGCAGCGTAGGAGGTTGGGGACAGGAGATTTACAAGGAGCAGTTCTTC,CASSVGGWGQEIYKEQFF
TRBJ2-1,TRBD2,TRBV7-6,-,TGTGCCAGCAGCGCAGGGGGACTAGCCTCTCGCTACAATGAGCAGTTCTTC,CASSAGGLASRYNEQFF
TRBJ2-1,-,TRBV6-4,-,TGTGCCAGCAGTGACCCCCCGGGGGAGCAGTTCTTC,CASSDPPGEQFF
TRBJ2-7,TRBD1,TRBV5-1,-,TGCGCCAGCAGCTTAAGGACAGGGGGGTCCTACGAGCAGTACTTC,CASSLRTGGSYEQYF
TRBJ2-5,-,TRBV2,many,TGTGCCAGCAGTGCTCGGGGACAAGGAAAGTTGGCCCAGTACTTC,CASSARGQGKLAQYF
TRBJ1-2,-,TRBV10-2,-,TGCGCCAGCAGTGAGCTGGGGGCGCTGAATGGCTACACCTTC,CASSELGALNGYTF
TRBJ2-7,TRBD2,TRBV2,-,TGTGCCAGCATTCGGGACTACTATGCCTACGAGCAGTACTTC,CASIRDYYAYEQYF
TRBJ2-1,-,TRBV12-3/TRBV12-4,-,TGTGCCAGCAGTTTCTCCCCCTACAATGAGCAGTTCTTC,CASSFSPYNEQFF
TRBJ2-2,TRBD2,TRBV5-1,-,TGCGCCAGCAGCTCTGGACTAGCGGGCGCCGGGGAGCTGTTTTTT,CASSSGLAGAGELFF
TRBJ1-4,TRBD1,TRBV6-5,-,TGTGCCAGCAGGGAGACGGACAGGCCTAATGAAAAACTGTTTTTT,CASRETDRPNEKLFF
TRBJ1-2,-,TRBV3-1/TRBV3-2,once,TGTGCCAGCAGCCAAGAAGGGCAGGGGAACTATGGCTACACCTTC,CASSQEGQGNYGYTF
TRBJ2-3,TRBD1,TRBV6-5,-,TGTGCCAGCAGGGACAGGGGGGATGGAGATACGCAGTATTTT,CASRDRGDGDTQYF
TRBJ2-7,-,TRBV29-1,-,TGCAGCGTTACGTGGGGGACAACCGACTACGAGCAGTACTTC,CSVTWGTTDYEQYF
TRBJ1-1,TRBD1,TRBV5-4,-,TGTGCCAGCAGAAAGACAGGGGGCTTTTCTGAAGCTTTCTTT,CASRKTGGFSEAFF
TRBJ2-1,TRBD2,TRBV5-1,once,TGCGCCAGCAGCGTAACAACTAGCGGGAGTTTCGATGAGCAGTTCTTC,CASSVTTSGSFDEQFF
TRBJ1-3,-,TRBV6-5,few,TGTGCCAGCAGTAGACTCGACTCTGGAAACACCATATATTTT,CASSRLDSGNTIYF
TRBJ1-6,TRBD1,TRBV5-1,-,TGCGCCAGCAGCCCGGACAGGGCGGGGACACCCCTCCACTTT,CASSPDRAGTPLHF
TRBJ1-3,-,TRBV2,few,TGTGCCAGCAGTGAAGGCAGCTCTGGAAACACCATATATTTT,CASSEGSSGNTIYF
TRBJ2-7,-,TRBV5-6,few,TGTGCCAGCAGCTTGCTTACAGGGTACCACGAGCAGTACTTC,CASSLLTGYHEQYF
TRBJ2-7,TRBD1,TRBV11-2,few,TGTGCCAGCAGCTCTAGGACAGGGGGACTCGGCGAGCAGTACTTC,CASSSRTGGLGEQYF
TRBJ1-2,-,TRBV28,-,TGTGCCAGCAGTCCCTATTTAGCTAACTATGGCTACACCTTC,CASSPYLANYGYTF
TRBJ2-7,-,TRBV2,once,TGTGCCAGCAGTATGAGGGCTGGCCCTAGCGACGAGCAGTACTTC,CASSMRAGPSDEQYF
TRBJ1-6,TRBD1,TRBV6-5,few,TGTGCCAGCAGGAGGGGACAGGGGTGGAATTCACCCCTCCACTTT,CASRRGQGWNSPLHF
TRBJ1-5,-,TRBV5-8,-,TGTGCCAGCAGCTTCCTCAGGCTCAATCAGCCCCAGCATTTT,CASSFLRLNQPQHF
TRBJ2-7,-,TRBV15,-,TGTGCCACCAGCTTCTCTAGGGGCCAGTTCCGCTACGAGCAGTACTTC,CATSFSRGQFRYEQYF
TRBJ2-2,-,TRBV2,-,TGTGCCAGCAGTCGATCCGCCCGAGGGACCGGGGAGCTGTTTTTT,CASSRSARGTGELFF
TRBJ2-2,TRBD1,TRBV6-5,-,TGTGCCAGCAGTTTGACAGGGGGGGTCACCGGGGAGCTGTTTTTT,CASSLTGGVTGELFF
TRBJ1-2,-,TRBV4-2,-,TGTGCCAGCAGCCACGTCCGGGGGCGGGGGCGTGGAGGCTACACCTTC,CASSHVRGRGRGGYTF